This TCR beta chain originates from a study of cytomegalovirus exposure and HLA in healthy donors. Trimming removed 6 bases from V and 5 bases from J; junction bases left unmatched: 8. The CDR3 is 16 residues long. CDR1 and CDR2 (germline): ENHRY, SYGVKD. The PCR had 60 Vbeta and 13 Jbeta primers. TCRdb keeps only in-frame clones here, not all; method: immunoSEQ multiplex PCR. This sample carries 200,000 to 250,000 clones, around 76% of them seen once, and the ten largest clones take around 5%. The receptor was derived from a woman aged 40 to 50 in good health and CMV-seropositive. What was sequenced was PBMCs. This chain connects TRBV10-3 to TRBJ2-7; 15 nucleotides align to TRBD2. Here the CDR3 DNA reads TGTGCCATCAGCGGACTAGCGGGAGGGCCAGGGGACGAGCAGTACTTC. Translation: CAISGLAGGPGDEQYF.